This is a list of T cell receptor beta chains from one sample in a study of response to subunit inactivated influenza vaccine. MiXCR, applied by TCRdb to the RT-PCR reads, yields one record per CDR3 protein. There are about 540,000 distinct CDR3 sequences in the sample; roughly 25% occur only once, and around 2.8% lies in the top ten. This sample also belongs to another study, concerning T cells expressing NK-cell markers.

Sequenced here: CD4+ T cells sorted from PBMCs, sampled 11 to 12 days after vaccination. These receptors came from a man over 45 who received an inactivated influenza vaccine. The CDR3 runs from the conserved cysteine through the conserved F or W.

V	J	CDR3
TRBV10-3	TRBJ2-2	CAISEGLAGEGELFF
TRBV29-1	TRBJ2-7	CSVGGGYEQYF
TRBV6-2/TRBV6-3	TRBJ1-5	CASSSGQGWDQPQHF
TRBV7-2	TRBJ1-5	CASSPDRDREKHF
TRBV19	TRBJ2-1	CASSIASLGRNEQFF
TRBV5-1	TRBJ1-5	CASSLEGRSNQPQHF
TRBV28	TRBJ2-2	CASSLSGGRTGELFF
TRBV20-1	TRBJ2-1	CSAGTGGYNEQFF
TRBV19	TRBJ2-2	CASMLALSWGTGELFF
TRBV6-2/TRBV6-3	TRBJ2-7	CASSPTGFYEQYF
TRBV5-1	TRBJ2-3	CASRTVPGNTDTQYF
TRBV6-2/TRBV6-3	TRBJ2-1	CASSYPLRDRPSYNEQFF
TRBV25-1	TRBJ1-1	CASSGRPRQGNTEAFF
TRBV5-1	TRBJ2-5	CASSLALLAGQETQYF
TRBV27	TRBJ2-7	CASSTGTYLYEQYF
TRBV29-1	TRBJ2-3	CSVEDRGDYTDTQYF
TRBV5-1	TRBJ1-2	CASSSRQGGDGYTF
TRBV7-2	TRBJ1-1	CASSYIQGSEAFF
TRBV7-2	TRBJ2-2	CASSLVGQGSLAGELFF
TRBV18	TRBJ2-3	CASSPPSGGHHTQYF
TRBV5-1	TRBJ2-1	CASSLEASGSTLVNNEQFF
TRBV7-2	TRBJ1-1	CASSSDAMLLWTEAFF
TRBV18	TRBJ1-4	CASSQRALQNNEKLFF
TRBV2	TRBJ1-2	CASNKGLSDYGYTF
TRBV5-1	TRBJ2-1	CASSFLADSYNEQFF
TRBV28	TRBJ2-7	CASSLQAVHEQYF
TRBV2	TRBJ2-3	CASTGTGSTDTQYF
TRBV29-1	TRBJ2-3	CSVVGLPSTDTQYF
TRBV2	TRBJ2-1	CARTSGTSLYNEQFF
TRBV5-1	TRBJ1-5	CASSPGGPGNQPQHF
TRBV7-2	TRBJ2-5	CASSLGSGRTQETQYF
TRBV29-1	TRBJ2-2	CSVEEDSRGELFF
TRBV4-3	TRBJ2-7	CASSQSLGGYYEQYF
TRBV18	TRBJ2-1	CASSPLAGGGNEQFF
TRBV28	TRBJ2-2	CASRGGRSNTGELFF
TRBV19	TRBJ1-5	CASRTTGGRNQPQHF
TRBV28	TRBJ2-1	CASTSRVPQPYNEQFF
TRBV20-1	TRBJ1-2	CSARGGQSNYGYTF
TRBV7-2	TRBJ2-7	CASLPTSGRGEQYF
TRBV6-1	TRBJ2-5	CASRFSVGETQYF
TRBV7-2	TRBJ2-7	CASSLENGRGHEQYF
TRBV20-1	TRBJ2-7	CSASSPGSYEQYF
TRBV27	TRBJ1-3	CASSSAGTSGNTIYF
TRBV7-2	TRBJ1-5	CASSKQGDQPQHF
TRBV15	TRBJ2-1	CATSRAGSGGYNEQFF
TRBV28	TRBJ1-5	CASSLYLTGSHQPQHF
TRBV29-1	TRBJ1-2	CSAPSGLNYGYTF
TRBV5-6	TRBJ1-1	CASSWRTGLNTAAFF
TRBV7-2	TRBJ2-5	CASSLSGQGETQYF
TRBV6-2/TRBV6-3	TRBJ2-5	CASSRRTGGETQYF